This T cell receptor (beta chain) was observed in a study of cytomegalovirus exposure and HLA in healthy donors. The PCR contained 60 Vbeta and 13 Jbeta primers. The assay was immunoSEQ multiplex PCR, and TCRdb's table has in-frame clones only and misses some. The table has 200,000 or so clones, more than 60% seen once. Concerning this clone: Its antigen is unidentified.

This CDR3 region has 13 residues. Trimming shortened V by 5 bases and J by 5 bases, and 12 bases separated the two germline ends. Germline values: CDR1 SGHAT, CDR2 FQNNGV. Study-wide results and caveats: Reports indicated that the classifier achieved high specificity and sensitivity in diagnosing cytomegalovirus status. Fewer N-insertions than the roughly 630-donor mean were reportedly shown by an Asian-associated ancestry cluster in a later analysis.

This chain uses TRBV11-2 with TRBJ1-1, with TRBD1 as a possible D gene (6 bases). The sequencing input was PBMCs. The clonotype was recovered from a girl aged 2-9 years in good health and CMV-seronegative. CDR3 bases: TGTGCCAGCAGCACAGGGTGGGGGACTGAAGCTTTCTTT. This translates into CASSTGWGTEAFF.